These 21 T cell receptor beta chains originate from one sample sequenced in a study of chronic HIV infection and antiretroviral therapy. TCRdb used MiXCR to reprocess the 5' RACE reads, holding one entry per CDR3 protein. The repertoire consists of some 43,000 distinct CDR3 sequences, with 15% to 20% occurring once and the leading ten covering over 2.5%. Sequencing input: peripheral blood. The receptor set was obtained from an adult who had HIV and had not received antiretroviral therapy, or was an uninfected healthy control (not recorded which).

This chain links TRBV9 with TRBJ2-7; D is undetermined. The ends were cut back, 3 bases at V and 0 bases at J, with 22 bases in the middle. This CDR3 is 18 amino acids long. The germline gives CDR1 SGDLS, CDR2 YYNGEE. The CDR3 is CASSAGPSEVWSSYEQYF. CDR3 in DNA: TGTGCCAGCAGCGCAGGACCAAGCGAGGTCTGGAGCTCCTACGAGCAGTACTTC.

The chain combines TRBV28 with TRBJ1-1; possibly TRBD1 for D (5 bases). The germline V gene encodes CDR1 MDHEN and CDR2 SYDVKM. V shed 3 bases and J shed 6 bases, with 23 bases lying between them. The CDR3 is made up of 17 amino acids. CDR3 sequence reads: CASSFWAGLDRNSEAFF. In nucleotides, the CDR3 is TGTGCCAGCAGTTTTTGGGCGGGGCTGGATAGAAACTCTGAAGCTTTCTTT.

This chain connects TRBV9 to TRBJ1-4, with D perhaps matching TRBD1 (5 bases). There are 14 residues in the CDR3. With 5 bases removed from V and 7 bases from J, the gap between germline ends came to 15 bases. Germline V gene sequence: CDR1 SGDLS, CDR2 YYNGEE. For the CDR3, the DNA is TGTGCCAGCAGTGAATCCGGGGCGCTTGAAAAACTGTTTTTT. This codes for CASSESGALEKLFF.

This clonotype appeared a few times. This chain joins TRBV18 and TRBJ2-4; D not resolved. This CDR3 region has 16 residues. Trimming removed 3 bases from V and 0 bases from J, with 12 bases in between. Looked up from germline, CDR1 is KGHSH and CDR2 is LQKENI. The DNA for the CDR3 is TGTGCCAGCTCACCTTATGGCAACCTAGCCAAAAACATTCAGTACTTC. This sequence encodes CASSPYGNLAKNIQYF.

This clonotype was seen only a few times. The gene calls are TRBV7-6 and TRBJ2-7, with 7 bases identical to TRBD1. The CDR3 covers 14 residues. The V gene end was trimmed by 1 base and the J gene end by 4 bases; junction bases not matched to a gene: 4. Germline loops: CDR1 SGHVS, CDR2 FNYEAQ. DNA of the CDR3: TGTGCCAGCAGCTTAGGACAGGGATGGTACGAGCAGTACTTC. This sequence encodes CASSLGQGWYEQYF.

CDR3 in amino acids: CSGRLANTDTQYF. The CDR3 DNA reads TGCAGCGGTAGACTAGCCAACACAGATACGCAGTATTTT. The chain links TRBV29-1 to TRBJ2-3; 7 nucleotides agree with TRBD2. V gave up 7 bases and J gave up 2 bases; unmatched junction bases: 6. Per the germline V gene, CDR1 is SQVTM and CDR2 is ANQGSEA. This CDR3 spans 13 amino acids.

This clonotype was observed a few times. The chain employs TRBV5-1 and TRBJ2-5, with 9 bases lining up with TRBD2. After removal of 3 bases from V and 4 bases from J, the junction contained 13 bases not matched to a gene. The CDR3 extends over 17 amino acids. Germline V gene lookup returns CDR1 SGHRS and CDR2 YFSETQ. DNA of the CDR3: TGCGCCAGCAGCTCGACAACGGCGGGAGGGCCCTCAGAGACCCAGTACTTC. Its translation: CASSSTTAGGPSETQYF.

This clonotype was seen more than once but under ten times. This CDR3 reads CASSQDTPGTANEKLFF. CDR3 nucleotides: TGTGCCAGCAGCCAAGATACCCCCGGGACAGCTAATGAAAAACTGTTTTTT. This chain uses TRBV14 with TRBJ1-4; TRBD1 aligns across 7 bases. V gave up 0 bases and J gave up 3 bases; unmatched junction bases: 7. The germline V gene encodes CDR1 SGHDN and CDR2 FVKESK. The CDR3 has 17 amino acids.

V and J are TRBV27 and TRBJ1-1, with D uncertain. The CDR3 consists of 13 residues. V lost 2 bases and J 3 bases, leaving 7 bases between the germline ends. Germline-derived CDR1 and CDR2 are MNHEY and SMNVEV (reference sequence). Written as DNA, the CDR3 is TGTGCCAGCAGTTTACGGCGGGACACTGAAGCTTTCTTT. Translating gives CASSLRRDTEAFF.

This clonotype was detected a few times. V is TRBV19 and J is TRBJ2-7; D perhaps matches TRBD1 (6 bases). The germline V gene has CDR1 LNHDA and CDR2 SQIVND (reference sequence). V lost 6 bases and J lost 4, with 13 bases in between. The CDR3 length is 13 residues. CDR3 sequence reads: CASSPSTGYEQYF. The CDR3 bases are TGTGCCAGTAGCCCTTCAACAGGGTACGAGCAGTACTTC. Combining the CDR3 with reference TRBV19 and TRBJ2-7 gives the whole variable domain DGGITQSPKYLFRKEGQNVTLSCEQNLNHDAMYWYRQDPGQGLRLIYYSQIVNDFQKGDIAEGYSVSREKKESFPLTVTSAQKNPTAFYLCASSPSTGYEQYFGPGTRLTVT.

A few counts support this clonotype. The chain has TRBV28 and TRBJ2-7; D is uncertain. CDR1 is MDHEN and CDR2 is SYDVKM in the germline V gene. The V gene lost 1 base and the J gene lost 2 bases, with 9 bases spanning the gap. The CDR3 runs 14 residues. As DNA, the CDR3 is TGTGCCAGCAGTTTATCCGGTCCTCCCTACGAGCAGTACTTC. Residues: CASSLSGPPYEQYF.

The chain has TRBV7-9 and TRBJ1-2; D perhaps matches TRBD1 (5 bases). CDR1 and CDR2 (germline): SEHNR, FQNEAQ (reference sequence). CDR3 length: 12 amino acids. V dropped 5 bases and J dropped 4 bases, with 8 bases sitting between them. CDR3 protein: CASSPRGYGYTF. The DNA of the CDR3 is TGTGCCAGCAGCCCAAGGGGCTATGGCTACACCTTC.

The chain carries TRBV10-2 and TRBJ2-7, with 14 bases aligning to TRBD2. With 8 bases clipped from V and 7 bases from J, the junction kept 7 bases outside the gene matches. The CDR3 consists of 14 residues. Germline V gene data show CDR1 as WSHSY and CDR2 as SAAADI. This chain's CDR3 is CASQTSGRGGEQYF. The CDR3, as DNA: TGCGCCAGCCAGACTAGCGGGAGGGGTGGAGAGCAGTACTTC.

This clonotype occurred a few times. The rearrangement links TRBV9 to TRBJ2-1; 7 bases line up with TRBD2. Germline values: CDR1 SGDLS, CDR2 YYNGEE. V dropped 0 bases and J dropped 9; count of bases not matched to a gene: 6. This CDR3 has 14 amino acids. CDR3 in DNA: TGTGCCAGCAGCGTAGCTCAGACTAGCAGTGAGCAGTTCTTC. Its protein product is CASSVAQTSSEQFF.

The V and J genes are TRBV4-1 and TRBJ2-1; D might be TRBD2 (6 bases). The CDR3 spans 15 residues. Germline V gene sequence: CDR1 MGHRA, CDR2 YSYEKL. The V end lost 5 bases, the J end lost 7 bases, and 18 bases lay between the germline ends. CDR3 sequence: CASSFLGLVSNEQFF. DNA of the CDR3: TGCGCCAGCAGCTTTTTGGGACTGGTTTCTAATGAGCAGTTCTTC.

This clonotype was counted only a few times. The V call is TRBV5-5, the J call TRBJ2-7, with 7 bases aligning to TRBD1. The germline V gene encodes CDR1 SGHKS and CDR2 YYEKEE (reference sequence). The V segment lost 6 bases and the J segment 2 bases; nucleotides outside the gene matches: 8. The CDR3 has 14 amino acids. CDR3 DNA sequence: TGTGCCAGCATCCGAACAGGGGCCGCCTACGAGCAGTACTTC. Its translation: CASIRTGAAYEQYF.

J is TRBJ2-2 and V is TRBV11-2; D may be TRBD2 (5 bases). The V and J ends lost 6 bases and 7 bases respectively, with 21 bases between them. Germline V lookup: CDR1 SGHAT, CDR2 FQNNGV. CDR3 length: 16 residues. Written as DNA, the CDR3 is TGTGCCAGCAGGATTACCCACTTTTGGACTTTCGGGGAGCTGTTTTTT. As protein: CASRITHFWTFGELFF.

The chain is built from TRBV6-4 and TRBJ2-3; a weak D match, TRBD2 (5 bases). V was cut by 0 bases and J by 3 bases, with 13 bases left in between. The CDR3 length is 16 residues. CDR1 MRHNA and CDR2 SNTAGT come from the germline V gene. CDR3 DNA sequence: TGTGCCAGCAGTGACTCCCAGCTAGCAAGTACAGATACGCAGTATTTT. Translating gives CASSDSQLASTDTQYF.

The chain has TRBV9 and TRBJ2-7, with 10 bases matching TRBD1. From germline, CDR1 is SGDLS and CDR2 YYNGEE. CDR3 length equals 15 residues. Unmatched junction bases numbered 8, after V lost 3 bases and J lost 5 bases. CDR3 sequence (DNA): TGTGCCAGCAGCGCCGGGACAGGGGTTCTCCACGAGCAGTACTTC. Residues: CASSAGTGVLHEQYF.

This clonotype was seen more than once but under ten times. This rearrangement joins TRBV27 to TRBJ2-7; TRBD2 matches at 8 bases. This CDR3 spans 14 amino acids. CDR1 is MNHEY and CDR2 is SMNVEV in the germline V gene (reference sequence). The V and J ends lost 3 bases and 4 bases, in that order; junction bases with no gene match: 5. CDR3 sequence (DNA): TGTGCCAGCAGTTTGGGCGGGACTAGATACGAGCAGTACTTC. This sequence encodes CASSLGGTRYEQYF.

The CDR3 reads CASSPTGLMAQYF. Written as DNA, the CDR3 is TGCGCCAGCAGCCCGACAGGGCTAATGGCCCAGTACTTC. The chain recombines TRBV4-1 with TRBJ2-5; 7 bases are shared with TRBD1. The germline V gene has CDR1 MGHRA and CDR2 YSYEKL. V lost 4 bases and J lost 9; bases outside the gene matches: 8. The CDR3 is 13 amino acids.